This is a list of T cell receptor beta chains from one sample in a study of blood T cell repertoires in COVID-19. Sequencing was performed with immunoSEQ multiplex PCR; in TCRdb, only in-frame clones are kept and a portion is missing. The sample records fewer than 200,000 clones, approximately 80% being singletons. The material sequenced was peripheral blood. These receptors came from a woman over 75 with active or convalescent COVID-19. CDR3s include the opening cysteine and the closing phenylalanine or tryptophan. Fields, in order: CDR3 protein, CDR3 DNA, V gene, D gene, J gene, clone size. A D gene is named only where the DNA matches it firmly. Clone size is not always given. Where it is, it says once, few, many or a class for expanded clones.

CDR3: CASSVGTSGGGTETQYF; DNA: TGTGCCAGCAGCGTGGGGACTAGCGGGGGGGGCACTGAGACCCAGTACTTC; V: TRBV9; D: TRBD2; J: TRBJ2-5; size: few
CDR3: CASSLNIYSPLHF; DNA: TGTGCCAGCAGTTTAAATATCTATTCACCCCTCCACTTT; V: TRBV27; D: NA; J: TRBJ1-6; size: NA
CDR3: CASSLTANYGYTF; DNA: TGCGCCAGCAGCCTTACAGCTAACTATGGCTACACCTTC; V: TRBV4-3; D: NA; J: TRBJ1-2; size: NA
CDR3: CASSFQSGLGGNQPQHF; DNA: TGTGCCAGCAGCTTCCAATCGGGGTTGGGAGGCAATCAGCCCCAGCATTTT; V: TRBV7-2; D: NA; J: TRBJ1-5; size: NA
CDR3: CASSGGQGPQHF; DNA: TGTGCCAGCAGCGGGGGACAGGGGCCCCAGCATTTT; V: TRBV5-8; D: TRBD1; J: TRBJ1-5; size: once
CDR3: CASSLGGGNEQYF; DNA: TGCGCCAGCAGCTTGGGTGGGGGGAACGAGCAGTACTTC; V: TRBV5-1; D: NA; J: TRBJ2-7; size: NA
CDR3: CASRGRQGASTGELFF; DNA: TGTGCCAGCAGAGGGAGGCAGGGGGCTAGCACCGGGGAGCTGTTTTTT; V: TRBV5-6; D: TRBD1; J: TRBJ2-2; size: NA
CDR3: CASSLKGTYEQYF; DNA: TGTGCCAGCAGCTTAAAGGGGACCTACGAGCAGTACTTC; V: TRBV7-2; D: NA; J: TRBJ2-7; size: NA
CDR3: CASSSGLAGGNNEQFF; DNA: TGTGCCAGCAGTTCGGGACTAGCGGGGGGGAACAATGAGCAGTTCTTC; V: TRBV28; D: TRBD2; J: TRBJ2-1; size: NA
CDR3: CASSLGQMAGELFF; DNA: TGCGCCAGCAGCTTGGGACAGATGGCCGGGGAGCTGTTTTTT; V: TRBV5-1; D: NA; J: TRBJ2-2; size: NA
CDR3: CASSQEGGTAYEQYF; DNA: TGCGCCAGCAGCCAAGAAGGGGGCACCGCTTACGAGCAGTACTTC; V: TRBV4-3; D: TRBD1; J: TRBJ2-7; size: NA
CDR3: CASSEGPTLHF; DNA: TGTGCCAGCAGTGAAGGGCCGACCCTCCACTTT; V: TRBV6-1; D: NA; J: TRBJ1-6; size: NA
CDR3: CASSLSGSGVLEAFF; DNA: TGTGCCAGCAGCCTGTCCGGGAGCGGAGTACTTGAAGCTTTCTTT; V: TRBV3-1/TRBV3-2; D: NA; J: TRBJ1-1; size: NA
CDR3: CASSQGLSGDISIQYF; DNA: TGCGCCAGCAGCCAAGGGCTTAGCGGGGATATAAGCATTCAGTACTTC; V: TRBV4-1; D: TRBD2; J: TRBJ2-4; size: NA
CDR3: CASSQAGRYGYTF; DNA: TGTGCCAGCAGCCAAGCAGGGAGGTATGGCTACACCTTC; V: TRBV14; D: NA; J: TRBJ1-2; size: once
CDR3: CASSFGTGEGSTEAFF; DNA: TGTGCCAGTAGCTTTGGGACAGGGGAGGGTTCCACTGAAGCTTTCTTT; V: TRBV19; D: TRBD1; J: TRBJ1-1; size: NA
CDR3: CASSPIAGGSEQFF; DNA: TGTGCCAGCAGTCCTATAGCGGGGGGGTCTGAGCAGTTCTTC; V: TRBV2; D: TRBD2; J: TRBJ2-1; size: few
CDR3: CAWRGGAHYEQYF; DNA: TGTGCCTGGAGAGGGGGGGCCCATTACGAGCAGTACTTC; V: TRBV30; D: NA; J: TRBJ2-7; size: NA
CDR3: CASRRSRTGSYEQYF; DNA: TGTGCTAGCAGACGCTCAAGGACAGGGTCCTACGAGCAGTACTTC; V: TRBV7-7; D: TRBD1; J: TRBJ2-7; size: once
CDR3: CASSLGGTTTNEKLFF; DNA: TGTGCCAGCAGCTTGGGGGGGACAACTACTAATGAAAAACTGTTTTTT; V: TRBV7-6; D: NA; J: TRBJ1-4; size: once
CDR3: CASSNRQGAYEQYF; DNA: TGTGCCAGCAGCAATCGACAGGGGGCCTACGAGCAGTACTTC; V: TRBV6-6; D: TRBD1; J: TRBJ2-7; size: NA
CDR3: CASSLSSGGLNSPLHF; DNA: TGTGCCAGCAGTTTATCTTCGGGGGGTCTCAATTCACCCCTCCACTTT; V: TRBV27; D: NA; J: TRBJ1-6; size: NA
CDR3: CASSQEGHFSNEQFF; DNA: TGCGCCAGCAGCCAAGAGGGACATTTTTCCAATGAGCAGTTCTTC; V: TRBV4-3; D: NA; J: TRBJ2-1; size: NA
CDR3: CASSRSGTGGDEQYF; DNA: TGTGCCAGCAGTAGATCCGGGACAGGGGGGGACGAGCAGTACTTC; V: TRBV25-1; D: TRBD1; J: TRBJ2-7; size: NA
CDR3: CASSQYSGNEQYF; DNA: TGTGCCAGCAGCCAATACTCAGGGAACGAGCAGTACTTC; V: TRBV3-1/TRBV3-2; D: NA; J: TRBJ2-7; size: NA
CDR3: CATSVQGAREKLFF; DNA: TGTGCCACCTCAGTCCAGGGGGCCCGAGAAAAACTGTTTTTT; V: TRBV5-4; D: TRBD1; J: TRBJ1-4; size: few
CDR3: CASGTGQGSGLRGYTF; DNA: TGTGCTAGTGGTACCGGACAGGGATCCGGACTTCGTGGCTACACCTTC; V: TRBV12-5; D: TRBD1; J: TRBJ1-2; size: few